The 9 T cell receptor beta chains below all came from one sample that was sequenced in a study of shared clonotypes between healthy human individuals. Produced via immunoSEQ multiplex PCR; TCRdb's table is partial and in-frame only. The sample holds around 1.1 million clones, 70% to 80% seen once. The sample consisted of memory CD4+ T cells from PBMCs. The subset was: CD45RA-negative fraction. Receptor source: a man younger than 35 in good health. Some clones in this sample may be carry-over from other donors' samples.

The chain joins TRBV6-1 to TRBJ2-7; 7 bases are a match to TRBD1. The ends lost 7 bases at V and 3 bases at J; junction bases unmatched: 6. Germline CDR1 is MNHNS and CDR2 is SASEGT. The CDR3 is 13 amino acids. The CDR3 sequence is CASTRQGFYEQYF. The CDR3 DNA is TGTGCCAGCACCCGACAGGGATTCTACGAGCAGTACTTC.

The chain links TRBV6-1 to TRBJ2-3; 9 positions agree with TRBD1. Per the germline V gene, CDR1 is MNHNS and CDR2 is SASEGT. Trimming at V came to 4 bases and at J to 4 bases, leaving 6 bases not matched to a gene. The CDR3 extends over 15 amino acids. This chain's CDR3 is CASSAGQGGADTQYF. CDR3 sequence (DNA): TGTGCCAGCAGTGCGGGACAGGGTGGAGCAGATACGCAGTATTTT.

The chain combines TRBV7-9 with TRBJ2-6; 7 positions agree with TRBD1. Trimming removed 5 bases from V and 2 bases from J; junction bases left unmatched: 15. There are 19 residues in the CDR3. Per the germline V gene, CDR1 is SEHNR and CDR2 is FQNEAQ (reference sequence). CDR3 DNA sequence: TGTGCCAGCAGCAATACCGAGGGGGCCAATCCGGCTGGGGCCAACGTCCTGACTTTC. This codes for CASSNTEGANPAGANVLTF.

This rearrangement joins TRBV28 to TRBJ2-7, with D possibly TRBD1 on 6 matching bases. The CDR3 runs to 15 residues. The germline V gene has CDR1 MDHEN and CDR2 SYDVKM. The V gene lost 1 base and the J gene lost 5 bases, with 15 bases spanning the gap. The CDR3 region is CASSLSWQQGHEQYF. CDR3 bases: TGTGCCAGCAGTTTATCATGGCAACAGGGTCACGAGCAGTACTTC. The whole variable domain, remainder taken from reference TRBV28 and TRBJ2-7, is DVKVTQSSRYLVKRTGEKVFLECVQDMDHENMFWYRQDPGLGLRLIYFSYDVKMKEKGDIPEGYSVSREKKERFSLILESASTNQTSMYLCASSLSWQQGHEQYFGPGTRLTVT.

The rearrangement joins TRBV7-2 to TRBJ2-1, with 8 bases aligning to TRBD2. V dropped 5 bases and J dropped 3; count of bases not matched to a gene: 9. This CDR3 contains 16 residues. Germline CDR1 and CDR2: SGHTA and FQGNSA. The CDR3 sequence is CASSLLGGRLYNEQFF. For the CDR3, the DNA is TGTGCCAGCAGCCTTCTAGGCGGGAGGCTCTACAATGAGCAGTTCTTC.

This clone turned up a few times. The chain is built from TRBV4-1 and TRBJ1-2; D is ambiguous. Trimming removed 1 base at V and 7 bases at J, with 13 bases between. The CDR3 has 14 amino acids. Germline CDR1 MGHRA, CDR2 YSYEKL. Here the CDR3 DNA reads TGCGCCAGCAGCCAAGGTTCGGAAAAGCGTGGCTACACCTTC. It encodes CASSQGSEKRGYTF.

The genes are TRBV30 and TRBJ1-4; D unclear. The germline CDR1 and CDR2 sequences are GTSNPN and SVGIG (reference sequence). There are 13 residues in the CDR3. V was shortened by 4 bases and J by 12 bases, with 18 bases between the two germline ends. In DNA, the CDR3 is TGTGCCTGGAACCCGGGCCGGAGTGGGCAACTGTTTTTT. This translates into CAWNPGRSGQLFF. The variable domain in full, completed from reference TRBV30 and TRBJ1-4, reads SQTIHQWPATLVQPVGSPLSLECTVEGTSNPNLYWYRQAAGRGLQLLFYSVGIGQISSEVPQNLSASRPQDRQFILSSKKLLLSDSGFYLCAWNPGRSGQLFFGSGTQLSVL.

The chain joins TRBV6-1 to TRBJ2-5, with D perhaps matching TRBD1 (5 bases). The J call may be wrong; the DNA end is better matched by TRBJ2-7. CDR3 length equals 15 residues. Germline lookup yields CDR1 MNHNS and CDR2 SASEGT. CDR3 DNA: TGTGCCAGCAGTGTTGTAGACAGCAGAACCTACGAGCAGTACTTC. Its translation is CASSVVDSRTYEQYF.

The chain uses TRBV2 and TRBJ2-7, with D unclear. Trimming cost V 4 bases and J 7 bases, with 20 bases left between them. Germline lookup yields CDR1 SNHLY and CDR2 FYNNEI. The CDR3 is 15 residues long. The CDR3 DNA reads TGTGCCAGCAGTGGGTCCTCGACCCGAGGAATGGAGCAGTACTTC. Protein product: CASSGSSTRGMEQYF.